This T cell receptor (beta chain) came from a study of neurological immune-mediated disorders. The CDR3 spans 15 residues. The germline gives CDR1 SGHRS, CDR2 YFSETQ. The trim removed 3 bases at V and 4 bases at J, leaving 3 bases unmatched. With 10-nucleotide random UMIs included, cDNA was synthesized by 5'RACE. TCRdb reprocessed the 5' RACE reads with MiXCR, giving one entry per CDR3 protein. The top ten hold around 12% of the sample, which has over 55,000 distinct CDR3 sequences, around 9.7% seen once. Time point specified: longitudinal time-point 2. This clonotype came up many times. Sequenced input: PBMCs. The gene calls are TRBV5-1 and TRBJ2-7; 14 bases map to TRBD2. The receptor comes from a man younger than 40 in good health. DNA of the CDR3: TGCGCCAGCAGCTACGGACTAGCGGGAGGTTACGAGCAGTACTTC. Its translation: CASSYGLAGGYEQYF.